Each of the 8 T cell receptor beta chains below was sequenced from the same sample in a study of TIL therapy for anti-PD-1-resistant metastatic lung cancer. Time point of the sample: pre-treatment sample, taken before nivolumab and TIL therapy. The immunoSEQ assay was v3. Repertoires were generated with immunoSEQ multiplex PCR, while TCRdb's copy carries only in-frame clones and drops some. The table shows about 43,000 clones, with about 80% occurring only once. Sequences were derived from blood, sampled at baseline. Source of these receptors: a man between 65 and 85 years old with non-small cell lung cancer.

The chain uses TRBV7-2 and TRBJ1-3; TRBD1 aligns across 7 bases. The CDR3 covers 15 residues. Germline loops: CDR1 SGHTA, CDR2 FQGNSA. V shed 5 bases, J shed 0 bases, and the junction held 4 bases outside the gene matches. The DNA of the CDR3 is TGTGCCAGCAGCCGGGACAGCAGCTCTGGAAACACCATATATTTT. Its protein is CASSRDSSSGNTIYF.

The chain carries TRBV5-4 and TRBJ2-1; 9 nucleotides line up with TRBD2. This CDR3 has 15 amino acids. Germline CDR1 reads SGHNT; CDR2 reads YYREEE (reference sequence). With 3 bases clipped from V and 4 bases from J, the junction kept 5 bases outside the gene matches. In DNA, the CDR3 is TGTGCCAGCAGCTCGCGACTAGCGGCATACAATGAGCAGTTCTTC. Translating it yields CASSSRLAAYNEQFF.

The gene calls are TRBV10-2 and TRBJ2-3; TRBD1 matches at 8 bases. Trimming cost V 0 bases and J 8 bases; bases outside gene matches: 7. This CDR3 contains 15 residues. CDR1 WSHSY and CDR2 SAAADI come from the germline V gene. CDR3 coding DNA: TGCGCCAGCAGTGAGTCACGGCAGGGGGCGACTACGCAGTATTTT. It codes for CASSESRQGATTQYF.

V is TRBV28 and J is TRBJ1-5; 7 bases align to TRBD1. The germline CDR1 and CDR2 sequences are MDHEN and SYDVKM. This CDR3 comprises 17 residues. The V segment lost 2 bases and the J segment 6 bases; nucleotides outside the gene matches: 13. CDR3 coding DNA: TGTGCCAGCAGTTTACGACTCAAGACAGGGATATTTCAGCCCCAGCATTTT. This encodes CASSLRLKTGIFQPQHF.

The chain combines TRBV19 with TRBJ2-5; no clear D gene. This CDR3 has 14 amino acids. Germline V lookup: CDR1 LNHDA, CDR2 SQIVND (reference sequence). V gave up 7 bases and J gave up 4 bases, with 16 bases separating them. The CDR3 loop reads CASKPSPRRETQYF. Here the CDR3 DNA reads TGTGCCAGTAAACCGAGCCCCCGAAGAGAGACCCAGTACTTC.

The chain recombines TRBV5-1 with TRBJ2-3, with D hard to call. The V gene lost 3 bases and the J gene lost 1 base, with 9 bases spanning the gap. This CDR3 region has 14 residues. Germline V lookup: CDR1 SGHRS, CDR2 YFSETQ. The CDR3 region has the DNA TGCGCCAGCAGCTCCAAAACCGGCACAGATACGCAGTATTTT. Translating gives CASSSKTGTDTQYF.

This chain connects TRBV30 to TRBJ2-2, with a tentative D call TRBD1 (5 bases). Trimming removed 4 bases from V and 4 bases from J, with 13 bases in between. Germline V lookup: CDR1 GTSNPN, CDR2 SVGIG (reference sequence). This CDR3 spans 14 amino acids. CDR3 loop: CAWNLGARTGELFF. CDR3 in DNA: TGTGCCTGGAACCTAGGGGCCCGCACCGGGGAGCTGTTTTTT.

This chain uses TRBV5-1 with TRBJ2-7; no firm D call. V lost 4 bases to trimming and J lost 0 bases, with 8 bases between them. CDR1 and CDR2 from the germline V gene are SGHRS and YFSETQ. The CDR3 is made up of 13 amino acids. CDR3 in DNA: TGCGCCAGCAGCCAGGAAAGCTCCTACGAGCAGTACTTC. This translates into CASSQESSYEQYF.